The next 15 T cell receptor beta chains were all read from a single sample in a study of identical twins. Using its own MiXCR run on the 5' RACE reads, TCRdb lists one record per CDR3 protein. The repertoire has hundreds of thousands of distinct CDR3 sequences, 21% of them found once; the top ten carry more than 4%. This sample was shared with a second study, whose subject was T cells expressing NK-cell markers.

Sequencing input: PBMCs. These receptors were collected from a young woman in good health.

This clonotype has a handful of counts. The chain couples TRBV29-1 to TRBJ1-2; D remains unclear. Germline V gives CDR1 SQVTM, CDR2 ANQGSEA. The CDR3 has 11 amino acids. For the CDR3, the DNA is TGCAGTTTATCTTCTAACTATGGCTACACCTTC. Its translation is CSLSSNYGYTF.

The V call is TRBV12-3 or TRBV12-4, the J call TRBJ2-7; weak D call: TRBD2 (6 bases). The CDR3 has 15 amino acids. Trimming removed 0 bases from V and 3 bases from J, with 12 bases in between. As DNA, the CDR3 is TGTGCCAGCAGTTTAGCCGGGGGAAACGGCTACGAGCAGTACTTC. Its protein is CASSLAGGNGYEQYF.

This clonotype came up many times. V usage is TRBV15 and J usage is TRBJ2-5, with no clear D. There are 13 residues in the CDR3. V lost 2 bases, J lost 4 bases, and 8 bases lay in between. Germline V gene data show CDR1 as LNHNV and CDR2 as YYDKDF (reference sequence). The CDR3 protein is CATSRSPTETQYF. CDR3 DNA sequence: TGTGCCACCAGCAGATCACCTACAGAGACCCAGTACTTC.

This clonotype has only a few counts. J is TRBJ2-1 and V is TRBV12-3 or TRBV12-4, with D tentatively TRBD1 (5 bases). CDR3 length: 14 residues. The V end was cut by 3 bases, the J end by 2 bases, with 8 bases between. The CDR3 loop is CASSFQGAYNEQFF. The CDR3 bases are TGTGCCAGCAGTTTCCAGGGTGCCTACAATGAGCAGTTCTTC.

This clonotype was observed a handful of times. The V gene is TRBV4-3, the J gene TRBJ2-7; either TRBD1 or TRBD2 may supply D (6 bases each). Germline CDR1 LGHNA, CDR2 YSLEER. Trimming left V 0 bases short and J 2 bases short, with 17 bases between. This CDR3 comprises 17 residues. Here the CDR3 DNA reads TGCGCCAGCAGCCAAGAAGGGGGGCGGGACCCGCCCTACGAGCAGTACTTC. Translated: CASSQEGGRDPPYEQYF.

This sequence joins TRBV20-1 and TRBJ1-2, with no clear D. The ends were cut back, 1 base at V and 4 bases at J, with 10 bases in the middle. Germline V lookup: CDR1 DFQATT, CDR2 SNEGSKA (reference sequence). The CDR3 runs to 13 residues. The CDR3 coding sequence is TGCAGTGCTAGAGTGGCAGACACCTATGGCTACACCTTC. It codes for CSARVADTYGYTF.

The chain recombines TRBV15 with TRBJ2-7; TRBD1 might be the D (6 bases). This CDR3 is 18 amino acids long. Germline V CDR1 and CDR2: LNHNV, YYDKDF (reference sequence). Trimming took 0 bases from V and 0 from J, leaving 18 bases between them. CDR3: CATSRDSPDSEISYEQYF. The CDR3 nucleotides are TGTGCCACCAGCAGAGATAGCCCGGACAGCGAAATCTCCTACGAGCAGTACTTC. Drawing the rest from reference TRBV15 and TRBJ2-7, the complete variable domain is DAMVIQNPRYQVTQFGKPVTLSCSQTLNHNVMYWYQQKSSQAPKLLFHYYDKDFNNEADTPDNFQSRRPNTSFCFLDIRSPGLGDTAMYLCATSRDSPDSEISYEQYFGPGTRLTVT.

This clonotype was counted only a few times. The CDR3 DNA is TGTGCCAGCAGCCCCCGCGAGGGCCGCAACTCCTACAATGAGCAGTTCTTC. This translates into CASSPREGRNSYNEQFF. This sequence joins TRBV7-9 and TRBJ2-1; a weak D match, TRBD2 (5 bases). V lost 5 bases, J lost 0 bases, and 17 bases lay in between. The germline CDR1 and CDR2 sequences are SEHNR and FQNEAQ (reference sequence). There are 17 residues in the CDR3.

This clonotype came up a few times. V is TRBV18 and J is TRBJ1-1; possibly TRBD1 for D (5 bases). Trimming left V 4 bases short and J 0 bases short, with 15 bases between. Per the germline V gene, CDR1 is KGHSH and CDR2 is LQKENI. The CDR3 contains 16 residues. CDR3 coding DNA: TGTGCCAGCTCACTAGGGACGGGGGTCATGAACACTGAAGCTTTCTTT. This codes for CASSLGTGVMNTEAFF.

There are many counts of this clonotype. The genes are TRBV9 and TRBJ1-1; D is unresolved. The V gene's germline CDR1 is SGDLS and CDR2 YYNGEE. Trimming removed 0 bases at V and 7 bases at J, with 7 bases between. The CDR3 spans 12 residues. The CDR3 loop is CASSVGSGEAFF. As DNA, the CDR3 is TGTGCCAGCAGCGTAGGTAGCGGTGAAGCTTTCTTT.

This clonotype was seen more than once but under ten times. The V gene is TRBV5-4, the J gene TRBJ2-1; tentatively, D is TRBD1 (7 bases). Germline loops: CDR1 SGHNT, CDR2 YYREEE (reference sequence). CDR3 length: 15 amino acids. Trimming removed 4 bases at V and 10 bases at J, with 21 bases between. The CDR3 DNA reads TGTGCCAGCAGCCGTTCAGGGGGAGGAGTCCAAGAGCAGTTCTTC. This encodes CASSRSGGGVQEQFF.

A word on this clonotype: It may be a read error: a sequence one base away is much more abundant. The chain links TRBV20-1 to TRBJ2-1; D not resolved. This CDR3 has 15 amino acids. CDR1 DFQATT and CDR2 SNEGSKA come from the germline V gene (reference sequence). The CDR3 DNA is TGCTGTGCCTCCGACTCCGTCTTAGGGTACAATGAGCAGTTCTTC. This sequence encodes CCASDSVLGYNEQFF.

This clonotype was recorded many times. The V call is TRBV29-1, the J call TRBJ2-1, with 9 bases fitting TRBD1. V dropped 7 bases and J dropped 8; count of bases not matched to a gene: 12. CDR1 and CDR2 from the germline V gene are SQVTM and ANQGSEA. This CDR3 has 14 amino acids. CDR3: CSGAGTGIVHEQFF. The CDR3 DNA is TGCAGCGGAGCCGGGACAGGGATTGTCCATGAGCAGTTCTTC.

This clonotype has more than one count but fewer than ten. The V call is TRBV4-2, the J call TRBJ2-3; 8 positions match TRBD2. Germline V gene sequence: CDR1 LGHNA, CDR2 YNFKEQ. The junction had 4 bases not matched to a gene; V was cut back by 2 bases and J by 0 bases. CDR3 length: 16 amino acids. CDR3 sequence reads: CASSQTGGLSTDTQYF. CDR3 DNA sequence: TGTGCCAGCAGCCAAACGGGAGGGCTTAGCACAGATACGCAGTATTTT.

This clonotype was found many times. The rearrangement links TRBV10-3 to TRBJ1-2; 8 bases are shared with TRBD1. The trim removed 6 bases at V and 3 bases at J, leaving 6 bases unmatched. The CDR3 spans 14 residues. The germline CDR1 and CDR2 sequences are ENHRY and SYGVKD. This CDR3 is CAISTGQGHYGYTF. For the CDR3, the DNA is TGTGCCATCAGCACCGGACAGGGCCACTATGGCTACACCTTC.